This TCR beta chain was sequenced for a study of T cell changes during pregnancy in multiple sclerosis. This table comes from immunoSEQ multiplex PCR, and its TCRdb copy is limited to in-frame clones, with some not included. The sample includes approximately 93,000 clones, 85% to 95% of them seen just once. This specimen was peripheral blood, taken before pregnancy. This receptor was obtained from a female donor with multiple sclerosis, enrolled in a pregnancy study.

CDR3 in DNA: TGTGCCAGCAGCTTATCGGATGTCCGAAAGGGGCTCTACAATGAGCAGTTCTTC. Translating it yields CASSLSDVRKGLYNEQFF. This chain joins TRBV7-6 and TRBJ2-1, with a possible D match to TRBD1 (5 bases). Germline CDR1 reads SGHVS; CDR2 reads FNYEAQ. The CDR3 is 18 residues long. The V end was cut by 2 bases, the J end by 3 bases, with 20 bases between.